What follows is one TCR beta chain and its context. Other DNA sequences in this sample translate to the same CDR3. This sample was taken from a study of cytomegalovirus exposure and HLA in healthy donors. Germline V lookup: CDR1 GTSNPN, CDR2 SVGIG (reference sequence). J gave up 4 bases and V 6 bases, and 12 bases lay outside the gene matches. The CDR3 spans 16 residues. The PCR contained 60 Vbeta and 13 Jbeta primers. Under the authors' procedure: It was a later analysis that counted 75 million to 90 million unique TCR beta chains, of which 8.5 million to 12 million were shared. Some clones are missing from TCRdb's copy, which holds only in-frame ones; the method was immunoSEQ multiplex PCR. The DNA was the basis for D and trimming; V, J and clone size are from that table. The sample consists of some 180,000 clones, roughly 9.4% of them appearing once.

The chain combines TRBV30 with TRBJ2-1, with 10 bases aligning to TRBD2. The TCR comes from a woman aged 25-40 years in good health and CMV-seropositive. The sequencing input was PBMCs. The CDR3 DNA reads TGTGCCTGTCTAGCGGGAGAAGTCCCCTTTTACAATGAGCAGTTCTTC. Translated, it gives CACLAGEVPFYNEQFF.